The 12 T cell receptor beta chains below come from one sample, sequenced in a study of T cells in Graves' hyperthyroidism and ophthalmopathy (dated by TCRdb to between 2018 and 2021). Receptor amplification or capture employed multiplex PCR. For sequencing, an Illumina HiSeq 2000 was employed. Amplification of TCR beta CDR3 regions was carried out from RNA transcripts. The first round of RT-PCR for the TCR CDR3 was performed with the HTBI primer set and the Qiagen OneStep RT-PCR kit. TCRdb reanalyzed the raw reads on its own, using fastp at Q25 for trimming and MiXCR for clone calling, and kept in-frame beta chains. Rows merge per CDR3 protein into single entries with the most common DNA and genes. For this sample the table gives some 600,000 distinct CDR3 sequences, of which more than 11% were detected only once. In total, the top ten clones hold almost 6% of the sample. The specimen sequenced was blood. The receptors originated from a woman aged 25-40 years with Graves' hyperthyroidism that later progressed to Graves' ophthalmopathy.

This clonotype was observed many times. The CDR3 sequence is CASSLQTGGNGYTF. CDR3 bases: TGCGCCAGCAGCTTGCAGACAGGGGGCAATGGCTACACCTTC. The chain is built from TRBV5-1 and TRBJ1-2; 10 positions match TRBD1. The length of the CDR3 is 14 residues. Looked up from germline, CDR1 is SGHRS and CDR2 is YFSETQ. After removal of 1 base from V and 6 bases from J, the junction contained 3 bases not matched to a gene. Full variable domain (rest looked up from reference TRBV5-1 and TRBJ1-2): KAGVTQTPRYLIKTRGQQVTLSCSPISGHRSVSWYQQTPGQGLQFLFEYFSETQRNKGNFPGRFSGRQFSNSRSEMNVSTLELGDSALYLCASSLQTGGNGYTFGSGTRLTVV.

This clonotype was recorded at least ten times. This chain links TRBV6-2 or TRBV6-3 with TRBJ2-3; 8 nucleotides align to TRBD2. CDR3 length: 15 amino acids. Germline CDR1 reads MNHEY; CDR2 reads SVGEGT. Germline trimming cut 5 bases from V and 11 bases from J; bases unmatched to any gene: 15. DNA for the CDR3: TGTGCCAGCAGTACAACTAGCGGAGGAGAGTTACGGCAGTATTTT. Translated, it gives CASSTTSGGELRQYF.

This clonotype was observed many times. The V call is TRBV14, the J call TRBJ1-5; 10 bases are shared with TRBD1. V was pared by 3 bases and J by 5 bases, with 4 bases of the junction left unmatched. The CDR3 length is 15 residues. Germline V lookup: CDR1 SGHDN, CDR2 FVKESK. CDR3: CASSQTGGADQPQHF. CDR3 nucleotide sequence: TGTGCCAGCAGCCAGACAGGGGGCGCAGATCAGCCCCAGCATTTT.

This clonotype was recorded many times. The rearrangement joins TRBV7-2 to TRBJ2-7; 8 bases agree with TRBD2. The germline V gene has CDR1 SGHTA and CDR2 FQGNSA. The length of the CDR3 is 14 residues. Trimming removed 6 bases from V and 6 bases from J; junction bases left unmatched: 10. The CDR3 loop reads CASSLSGRRFEQYF. The CDR3 nucleotides read TGTGCCAGCAGTCTCAGCGGGAGACGTTTCGAGCAGTACTTC. The variable domain in full, with the rest retrieved from reference TRBV7-2 and TRBJ2-7, is GAGVSQSPSNKVTEKGKDVELRCDPISGHTALYWYRQSLGQGLEFLIYFQGNSAPDKSGLPSDRFSAERTGGSVSTLTIQRTQQEDSAVYLCASSLSGRRFEQYFGPGTRLTVT.

Ten or more counts support this clonotype. The chain is built from TRBV3-1 and TRBJ1-2; TRBD1 might be the D (5 bases). V was trimmed by 1 base and J by 4 bases, leaving 16 bases between them. Germline values: CDR1 LGHDT, CDR2 YNNKEL (reference sequence). The CDR3 extends over 16 amino acids. Written as DNA, the CDR3 is TGTGCCAGCAGCCAAGCCTCAGGGATTGGGTCCTATGGCTACACCTTC. Translated: CASSQASGIGSYGYTF.

This clonotype was picked up many times. The V and J genes are TRBV6-1 and TRBJ2-1; 8 nucleotides line up with TRBD2. After removal of 7 bases from V and 6 bases from J, the junction contained 8 bases not matched to a gene. The CDR3 has 14 amino acids. CDR1 is MNHNS, CDR2 SASEGT, per germline. CDR3 region: CASNRGLEGNEQFF. DNA of the CDR3: TGTGCCAGCAATCGGGGACTAGAGGGCAATGAGCAGTTCTTC.

This clonotype has ten or more counts. The V and J genes are TRBV28 and TRBJ2-3; tentatively, D is TRBD2 (6 bases). Deletions cut 7 bases from V and 7 bases from J, with 18 bases between. Germline-derived CDR1 and CDR2 are MDHEN and SYDVKM. The CDR3 contains 14 residues. As DNA, the CDR3 is TGTGCCAGCATCGGGACTCCCACTTATTATACGCAGTATTTT. The encoded protein is CASIGTPTYYTQYF.

V is TRBV7-9 and J is TRBJ2-7; TRBD1 matches at 7 bases. Germline CDR1 SEHNR, CDR2 FQNEAQ (reference sequence). The CDR3 runs 14 residues. V trimming: 7 bases; J trimming: 0 bases; junction bases outside the gene matches: 6. The CDR3 DNA is TGTGCCAGCATCGAGACAGGGAGCTCCTACGAGCAGTACTTC. It codes for CASIETGSSYEQYF.

This clonotype was seen repeatedly, ten times or more. The J gene is TRBJ2-1, the V gene TRBV27; no clear D gene. V lost 0 bases, J lost 2 bases, and 8 bases lay in between. This CDR3 has 15 residues. The germline CDR1 and CDR2 sequences are MNHEY and SMNVEV (reference sequence). Written as DNA, the CDR3 is TGTGCCAGCAGTTTATCCGGGTTAGCCTACAATGAGCAGTTCTTC. Its translation: CASSLSGLAYNEQFF.

The sample holds a few counts of this clonotype. A much larger clonotype is one base distant, so this may be a read error. V and J are TRBV15 and TRBJ2-3; TRBD2 agrees at 13 bases. Per germline, CDR1 LNHNV and CDR2 YYDKDF (reference sequence). The CDR3 consists of 20 residues. J was trimmed by 2 bases and V by 6 bases; bases with no gene match: 17. The CDR3 DNA follows: TGTGCCACCAGGCCCATCGCCGGACTAGCGGGAGCACTGGACACAGATACGCAGTATTTT. This encodes CATRPIAGLAGALDTDTQYF.

Comment on this clonotype: This may be a read error, as it is one base from a much larger clone. The chain combines TRBV19 with TRBJ2-7, with 8 nucleotides matching TRBD2. There are 16 residues in the CDR3. V gave up 4 bases and J gave up 5 bases; unmatched junction bases: 13. Per the germline V gene, CDR1 is LNHDA and CDR2 is SQIVND (reference sequence). CDR3 nucleotide sequence: TGTGCCAGTAGTACCCCGGGACTAGGGGGAGGAAACGAGCAGTACTTC. Translating it yields CASSTPGLGGGNEQYF.

This rearrangement joins TRBV19 to TRBJ1-3; the D is unclear. V was shortened by 1 base and J by 0 bases, with 7 bases between the two germline ends. The CDR3 runs to 15 residues. CDR1 and CDR2 from the germline V gene are LNHDA and SQIVND (reference sequence). The DNA for the CDR3 is TGTGCCAGTAGTATAGCCGGATTCTCTGGAAACACCATATATTTT. Its protein product is CASSIAGFSGNTIYF.